This is a list of T cell receptor beta chains from one sample in a study of CD8 T cells in Susac syndrome. A single record per CDR3 protein comes from TCRdb applying MiXCR to the immunoSEQ multiplex PCR reads. The data hold some 94,000 distinct CDR3 sequences, with 85% to 95% observed a single time. The sample was CD4+ T cells from PBMCs. Receptors originate from a human donor with Susac syndrome. The CDR3 runs from the conserved cysteine through the conserved F or W. The order of the fields is clone size, J gene, V gene, D gene, CDR3 DNA, CDR3 protein. The D gene is left open where the match is weak. Expanded clones get a size class; other rows say once, few or many, or leave the size out.

>-|TRBJ1-1|TRBV20-1|-
TGCAGTGCTAGACAGTTAATAGGGGGGTGGACTGAAGCTTTCTTT
CSARQLIGGWTEAFF
>-|TRBJ1-1|TRBV7-2|-
TGTGCCAGCAGCTTAGCAGGGGCCTCTGAAGCTTTCTTT
CASSLAGASEAFF
>-|TRBJ1-1|TRBV14|TRBD1
TGTGCCAGCAGGCGGACAGGGAGAGGGAGCTACAAAGCTTTCTTT
CASRRTGRGSYKAFF
>-|TRBJ1-1|TRBV20-1|-
TGCAGTGCTAGAAAATCGGACAGGAACACTGAAGCTTTCTTT
CSARKSDRNTEAFF
>-|TRBJ1-1|TRBV10-3|TRBD1
TGTGCCACCCACCCGGACAGGGGGAACACTGAAGCTTTCTTT
CATHPDRGNTEAFF
>-|TRBJ2-3|TRBV11-2|-
TGTGCCAGCAGCCCCGGGACGCCAGATACGCAGTATTTT
CASSPGTPDTQYF
>-|TRBJ2-1|TRBV15|TRBD2
TGTGCCACCAGCCGCGGGACTAGTGAAGTAAATGAGCAGTTCTTC
CATSRGTSEVNEQFF
>once|TRBJ2-7|TRBV5-6|TRBD1
TGTGCCAGCAGCTTGGTGGGACAGGCCTACGAGCAGTACTTC
CASSLVGQAYEQYF
>once|TRBJ2-7|TRBV30|-
TGTGCCTGGAGAATGAAAAACCCGCCCCGAGATCACGAGCAGTACTTC
CAWRMKNPPRDHEQYF
>-|TRBJ2-7|TRBV27|-
TGTGCCAGCAGTTCGCAGGGAGGATACGAGCAGTACTTC
CASSSQGGYEQYF
>-|TRBJ1-1|TRBV6-6|TRBD1
TGTGCCAGCACCCGGGACAGCGATCGGGGCACTGAAGCTTTCTTT
CASTRDSDRGTEAFF
>-|TRBJ2-1|TRBV21-1|-
TGTGCCAGCAGCCTCTCCGACAGGGGGCCCCATGAGCAGTTCTTC
CASSLSDRGPHEQFF
>-|TRBJ2-5|TRBV5-1|TRBD1
TGCGCCAGCACCCCTCTGGACAGGGAAGAGACCCAGTACTTC
CASTPLDREETQYF
>few|TRBJ2-7|TRBV30|-
TGTGCCTGGAGAGCAGGGAGCGCCTACGAGCAGTACTTC
CAWRAGSAYEQYF
>-|TRBJ2-1|TRBV2|TRBD1
TGTGCCATCCCGGGACAGTCTGGGAATGAGCAGTTCTTC
CAIPGQSGNEQFF
>once|TRBJ1-6|TRBV6-5|-
TGTGCCAGCGCGGACAAGTATAATTCACCCCTCCACTTT
CASADKYNSPLHF
>-|TRBJ2-7|TRBV20-1|-
TGCAGTGCTAGGCAGGGGCCATACGAGCAGTACTTC
CSARQGPYEQYF
>-|TRBJ2-3|TRBV20-1|TRBD2
TGCAGTGAGGCGGGGGTCACAGATACGCAGTATTTT
CSEAGVTDTQYF
>-|TRBJ2-7|TRBV24-1|TRBD1
TGTGCCACGGAACAGGGGAGCGAGCAGTACTTC
CATEQGSEQYF
>-|TRBJ2-5|TRBV11-2|-
TGTGCCAGCAGCTACGATAGCGGCACGGGGGAGACCCAGTACTTC
CASSYDSGTGETQYF
>once|TRBJ2-3|TRBV6-6|TRBD1
TGTGCCAGCAGTTACTCTAGGGGGCCAGGAGCAGATACGCAGTATTTT
CASSYSRGPGADTQYF
>-|TRBJ2-1|TRBV29-1|TRBD2
TGCAGCGTTAACCATCGGCGACTAGCGGGGTACAATGAGCAGTTCTTC
CSVNHRRLAGYNEQFF
>once|TRBJ2-5|TRBV7-8|TRBD2
TGTGCCAGCAGCCCCAGTACTAGCGGGGGGCCCAGGAGCGAGACCCAGTACTTC
CASSPSTSGGPRSETQYF
>-|TRBJ2-2|TRBV4-3|-
TGCGCCAGCAGCCAAGGGTTGACCACCGGGGAGCTGTTTTTT
CASSQGLTTGELFF
>-|TRBJ2-3|TRBV9|TRBD2
TGTGCCAGCAGCGTGGGACTAGCGAGCACAGATACGCAGTATTTT
CASSVGLASTDTQYF
>-|TRBJ1-2|TRBV20-1|-
TGCAGTGCTAGTTACACCTATGGCTACACCTTC
CSASYTYGYTF
>-|TRBJ1-5|TRBV12-3/TRBV12-4|TRBD1
TGTGCCAGCAGTTCACAGGGGCTTGAAACACAGCCCCAGCATTTT
CASSSQGLETQPQHF
>once|TRBJ2-5|TRBV28|-
TGTGCCAGCAGCTACCAGGGGAAAGAGACCCAGTACTTC
CASSYQGKETQYF
>-|TRBJ1-5|TRBV7-2|TRBD1
TGTGCCAGCAGTTGGGACAGGGGTAACAATCAGCCCCAGCATTTT
CASSWDRGNNQPQHF
>-|TRBJ2-2|TRBV29-1|-
TGCAGCGTTGCCCACAGGGCGAACACCGGGGAGCTGTTTTTT
CSVAHRANTGELFF
>-|TRBJ2-7|TRBV2|-
TGTGCCAGCAGTAGGGACGGAATCTACGAGCAGTACTTC
CASSRDGIYEQYF
>-|TRBJ2-5|TRBV3-1|-
TGTGCCAGCAGCCAAGATAGGTCCGGGGAGACCCAGTACTTC
CASSQDRSGETQYF
>-|TRBJ2-3|TRBV29-1|-
TGCAGCGTTGACGGGGGGCTCGGGCAGTATTTT
CSVDGGLGQYF
>-|TRBJ2-3|TRBV9|-
TGTGCCAGCAGCGTCTCCGGCGGGCCCACAGATACGCAGTATTTT
CASSVSGGPTDTQYF
>-|TRBJ2-7|TRBV5-4|-
TGTGCCAGCAGCTTGTTAGGGGACCTACGAGCGCAGTACTTC
CASSLLGDLRAQYF
>once|TRBJ2-1|TRBV10-3|TRBD1
TGTGCCATCGCAAAAACAGGGGGCCTATATGAGCAGTTCTTC
CAIAKTGGLYEQFF
>-|TRBJ1-2|TRBV28|-
TGTGCCAGCAGGCTAGCCCCCTATGGCTACACCTTC
CASRLAPYGYTF
>-|TRBJ2-6|TRBV6-5|-
TGTGCCAGCAGTTACGGTACGGGGGGCGCCGGGGCCAACGTCCTGACTTTC
CASSYGTGGAGANVLTF
>-|TRBJ1-2|TRBV30|-
TGTGCCTGGAGTTCTCAGACCGGACAGTACACCCCTAACTATGGCTACACCTTC
CAWSSQTGQYTPNYGYTF
>-|TRBJ2-3|TRBV14|-
TGTGCCAGCAGCCAAGGGCAGGTGGAGTATTTT
CASSQGQVEYF
>-|TRBJ2-2|TRBV20-1|-
TGCAGTGCCGAGGGGCAGGGATACACCGGGGAGCTGTTTTTT
CSAEGQGYTGELFF
>-|TRBJ2-7|TRBV7-2|-
TGTGCCAGCAGCTTCACCATACTACAGTCCCCTGAGAAGCAGTACTTC
CASSFTILQSPEKQYF
>-|TRBJ2-7|TRBV28|TRBD1
TGTGCCAGCAGTTCCTTCTACCGCCGGGACAGCTCCTACGAGCAGTACTTC
CASSSFYRRDSSYEQYF
>once|TRBJ2-2|TRBV27|-
TGTGCCAGCAGTTTAGCGTCCAACACCGGGGAGCTGTTTTTT
CASSLASNTGELFF
>-|TRBJ2-5|TRBV2|TRBD2
TGTGCCAGCATCCGGGAGGGAGAGACCCAGTACTTC
CASIREGETQYF
>-|TRBJ2-5|TRBV4-2|-
TGTGCCAGCAGCCAAGATGTGGCTCGGGGGCTCCCAGGGCGAGAGACCCAGTACTTC
CASSQDVARGLPGRETQYF
>-|TRBJ2-1|TRBV20-1|TRBD2
TGCAGTGCTTTACGTCCCGGGACAGGGACTAGCGGGGTTCAGTTCTTC
CSALRPGTGTSGVQFF
>-|TRBJ1-1|TRBV19|TRBD1
TGTGCCAGTAGTGGACAGGGATTGATGAACACTGAAGCTTTCTTT
CASSGQGLMNTEAFF
>-|TRBJ2-3|TRBV4-1|TRBD2
TGCGCCAGCAGCCTCGAAGCGGGAACCACAGATACGCAGTATTTT
CASSLEAGTTDTQYF
>-|TRBJ1-2|TRBV5-1|-
TGCGCCAGCAGCTCCGACCCTAGCGGGGACGGCTACACCTTC
CASSSDPSGDGYTF
>-|TRBJ2-1|TRBV12-2|-
TGTGCAAGTCCCGGGGGGGCCAATGGGAATGAGCAGTTCTTC
CASPGGANGNEQFF
>-|TRBJ2-5|TRBV5-4|TRBD2
TGTGCCAGCAGCTGGCGGGGGGGGCAAGAGACCCAGTACTTC
CASSWRGGQETQYF
>-|TRBJ1-2|TRBV6-2/TRBV6-3|-
TGTGCCAGCAGGCTTGAACAGGCGAACTATGGCTACACCTTC
CASRLEQANYGYTF
>-|TRBJ1-2|TRBV28|-
TGTGCCAGCAGCGCGGGACGGGACTATGGCTACACCTTC
CASSAGRDYGYTF
>-|TRBJ1-5|TRBV20-1|-
TGCAGTGCTAGCGCGAGTAATAGCAATCAGCCCCAGCATTTT
CSASASNSNQPQHF